Following are 4 T cell receptor beta chains from one sample sequenced in a study of T cell responses to AZD1222 COVID-19 vaccine. Generated by immunoSEQ multiplex PCR, the TCRdb table keeps only in-frame clones and is missing some. Among more than 85,000 clones listed, about 88% were seen once. The sample was peripheral blood, taken on day 0 of AZD1222 vaccination. The receptors stem from an adult in good health.

V gene TRBV19 combines with J gene TRBJ2-7; 7 nucleotides line up with TRBD1. Germline V lookup: CDR1 LNHDA, CDR2 SQIVND (reference sequence). This CDR3 is built from 15 residues. V lost 3 bases, J lost 2 bases, and 7 bases stayed unmatched. CDR3 region: CASSISVTGTYEQYF. The CDR3 bases are TGTGCCAGTAGTATTTCCGTGACAGGGACCTACGAGCAGTACTTC.

The V call is TRBV18, the J call TRBJ2-1; TRBD1 agrees at 9 bases. Germline CDR1 is KGHSH and CDR2 is LQKENI. This CDR3 region has 14 residues. V dropped 3 bases and J dropped 6; count of bases not matched to a gene: 3. The CDR3 nucleotides are TGTGCCAGCTCACCGAAGGACAGGGGCAATGAGCAGTTCTTC. This encodes CASSPKDRGNEQFF.

This chain links TRBV27 with TRBJ2-7; TRBD1 aligns across 8 bases. V lost 8 bases, J lost 5 bases, and 14 bases stayed unmatched. The CDR3 spans 15 residues. CDR1 is MNHEY, CDR2 SMNVEV, per germline (reference sequence). CDR3 bases: TGTGCCAGCTACCCAGCAGACAGGGGAAAGGACGAGCAGTACTTC. Translating gives CASYPADRGKDEQYF.

Concerning this clone itself: In the same sample, other DNA sequences code for this CDR3. The V gene is TRBV5-1, the J gene TRBJ2-7, with D unresolved. V gave up 0 bases and J gave up 2 bases, with 6 bases separating them. The CDR3 runs to 13 residues. CDR1 and CDR2 (germline): SGHRS, YFSETQ. The CDR3 nucleotides are TGCGCCAGCAGCTTGGCCTCTCCCTACGAGCAGTACTTC. It translates to CASSLASPYEQYF.